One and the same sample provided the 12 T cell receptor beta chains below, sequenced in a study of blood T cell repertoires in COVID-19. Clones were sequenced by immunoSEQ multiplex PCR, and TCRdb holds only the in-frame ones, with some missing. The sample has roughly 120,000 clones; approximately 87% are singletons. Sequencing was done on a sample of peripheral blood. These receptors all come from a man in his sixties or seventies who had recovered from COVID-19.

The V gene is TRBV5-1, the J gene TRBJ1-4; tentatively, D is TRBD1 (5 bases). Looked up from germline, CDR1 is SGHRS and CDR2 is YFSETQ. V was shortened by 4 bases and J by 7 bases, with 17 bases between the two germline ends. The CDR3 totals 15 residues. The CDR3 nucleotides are TGCGCCAGCAGCCTGTCTTACAGGTGGAGTGAAAAACTGTTTTTT. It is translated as CASSLSYRWSEKLFF.

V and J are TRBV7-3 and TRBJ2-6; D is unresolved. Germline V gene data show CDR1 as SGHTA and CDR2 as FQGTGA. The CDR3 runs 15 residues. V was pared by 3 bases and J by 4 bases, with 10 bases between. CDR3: CASSFRGEGANVLTF. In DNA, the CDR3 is TGTGCCAGCAGCTTTAGAGGCGAGGGGGCCAACGTCCTGACTTTC.

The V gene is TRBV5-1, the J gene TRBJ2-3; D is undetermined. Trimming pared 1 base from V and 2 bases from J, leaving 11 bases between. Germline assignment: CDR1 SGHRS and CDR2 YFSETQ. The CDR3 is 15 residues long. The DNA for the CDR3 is TGCGCCAGCAGCTTGACCAGGTCCTCCACAGATACGCAGTATTTT. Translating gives CASSLTRSSTDTQYF.

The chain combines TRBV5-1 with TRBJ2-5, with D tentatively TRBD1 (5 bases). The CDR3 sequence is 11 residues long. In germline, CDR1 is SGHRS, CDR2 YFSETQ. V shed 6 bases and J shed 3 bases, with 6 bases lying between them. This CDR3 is CASTREETQYF. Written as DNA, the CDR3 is TGCGCCAGCACCAGGGAAGAGACCCAGTACTTC.

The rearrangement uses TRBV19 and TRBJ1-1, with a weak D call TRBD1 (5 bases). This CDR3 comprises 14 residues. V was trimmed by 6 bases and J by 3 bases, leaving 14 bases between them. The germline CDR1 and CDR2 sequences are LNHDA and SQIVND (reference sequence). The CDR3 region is CASRTQGRDTEAFF. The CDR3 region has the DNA TGTGCCAGTAGGACCCAGGGTCGGGACACTGAAGCTTTCTTT.

The CDR3 here is CASSPNRAGWSFYNEQFF. The CDR3 region has the DNA TGTGCCAGCAGTCCAAACCGGGCAGGGTGGTCGTTTTACAATGAGCAGTTCTTC. The rearrangement uses TRBV6-6 and TRBJ2-1; perhaps TRBD1 as D (5 bases). Germline V gene lookup returns CDR1 MNHNY and CDR2 SVGAGI (reference sequence). This CDR3 is built from 18 residues. Trimming took off 5 bases at V and 4 bases at J, with 24 bases between the two ends.

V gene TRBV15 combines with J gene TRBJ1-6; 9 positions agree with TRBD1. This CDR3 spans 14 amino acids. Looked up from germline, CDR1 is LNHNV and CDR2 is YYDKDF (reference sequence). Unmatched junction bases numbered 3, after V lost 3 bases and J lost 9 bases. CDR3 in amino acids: CATSRPGQGSPLHF. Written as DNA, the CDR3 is TGTGCCACCAGCAGGCCGGGACAGGGTTCACCCCTCCACTTT.

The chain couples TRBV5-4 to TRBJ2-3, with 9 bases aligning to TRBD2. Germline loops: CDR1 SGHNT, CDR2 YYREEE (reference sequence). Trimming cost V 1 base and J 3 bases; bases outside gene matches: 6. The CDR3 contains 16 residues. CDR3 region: CASSLLSSGGTDTQYF. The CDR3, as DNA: TGTGCCAGCAGCTTGCTTTCCAGCGGGGGGACAGATACGCAGTATTTT.

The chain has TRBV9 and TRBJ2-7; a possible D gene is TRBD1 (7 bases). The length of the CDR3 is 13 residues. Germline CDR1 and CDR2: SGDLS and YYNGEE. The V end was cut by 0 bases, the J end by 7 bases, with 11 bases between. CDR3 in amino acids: CASSVAGGREQYF. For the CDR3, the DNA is TGTGCCAGCAGCGTAGCAGGGGGGAGAGAGCAGTACTTC.

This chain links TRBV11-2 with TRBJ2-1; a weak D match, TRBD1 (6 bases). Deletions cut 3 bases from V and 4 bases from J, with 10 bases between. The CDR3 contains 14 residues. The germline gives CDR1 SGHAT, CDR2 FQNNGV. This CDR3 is CASSFQGLYNEQFF. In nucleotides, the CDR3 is TGTGCCAGCAGCTTCCAGGGGCTGTACAATGAGCAGTTCTTC.

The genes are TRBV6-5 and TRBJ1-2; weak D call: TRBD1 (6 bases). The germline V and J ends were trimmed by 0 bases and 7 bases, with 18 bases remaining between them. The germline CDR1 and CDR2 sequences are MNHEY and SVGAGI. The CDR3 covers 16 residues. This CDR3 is CASSYSPGRGDSGYTF. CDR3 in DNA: TGTGCCAGCAGTTACTCGCCTGGCAGGGGTGATAGTGGCTACACCTTC.

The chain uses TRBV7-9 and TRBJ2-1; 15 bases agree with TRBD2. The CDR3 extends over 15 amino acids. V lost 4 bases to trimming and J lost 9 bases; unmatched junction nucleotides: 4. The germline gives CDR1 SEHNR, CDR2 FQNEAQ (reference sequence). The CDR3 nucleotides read TGTGCCAGCAGCTCCCGGGGACTAGCGGGAGGTGAGCAGTTCTTC. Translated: CASSSRGLAGGEQFF. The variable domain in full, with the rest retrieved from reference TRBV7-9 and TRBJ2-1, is DTGVSQNPRHKITKRGQNVTFRCDPISEHNRLYWYRQTLGQGPEFLTYFQNEAQLEKSRLLSDRFSAERPKGSFSTLEIQRTEQGDSAMYLCASSSRGLAGGEQFFGPGTRLTVL.